The rows below give T cell receptor beta chains drawn from one sample of a study of technical replicates of blood from a few donors. Generated by immunoSEQ multiplex PCR, the TCRdb table keeps only in-frame clones and is missing some. The sample includes fewer than 90,000 clones, 90% to 95% of them seen just once. The sequencing input was T cells isolated from PBMCs. The source is a human donor in good health. Both conserved end residues are part of each CDR3. Each record gives: J gene, V gene, clone size, CDR3 length, D gene, CDR3 DNA, CDR3 protein. The D gene is left open where the match is weak. Clone size, where shown, is once, few, many, or a class for clones that have expanded.

TRBJ1-5,TRBV7-8,.,13,.,TGTGCCAGCAGTTGGCAAAGAGGTCAGCCCCAGCATTTT,CASSWQRGQPQHF
TRBJ2-7,TRBV6-1,once,13,TRBD1,TGTGCCAGCAGATCCACAGGGGTCCACGAGCAGTACTTC,CASRSTGVHEQYF
TRBJ1-6,TRBV5-4,.,17,.,TGTGCCAGCAGCCAACAGGGTCTGGGGTCCTATAATTCACCCCTCCACTTT,CASSQQGLGSYNSPLHF
TRBJ2-2,TRBV27,once,17,.,TGTGCCAGCAGGAGACCTAGGGTGGGGCCGAACACCGGGGAGCTGTTTTTT,CASRRPRVGPNTGELFF
TRBJ1-5,TRBV19,few,14,.,TGTGCCAGTAGTACTCTGACTGACGGTCAGCCCCAGCATTTT,CASSTLTDGQPQHF
TRBJ2-7,TRBV30,.,13,.,TGTGCCTGGAACTTGGGGGCCAGCTACGAGCAGTACTTC,CAWNLGASYEQYF
TRBJ2-7,TRBV7-2,.,13,TRBD1,TGTGCCAGCAGCCGGGACAGCCCCTACGAGCAGTACTTC,CASSRDSPYEQYF
TRBJ1-2,TRBV28,.,15,TRBD1,TGTGCCAGCAGGGAAGGGACAGGGAGATTTGGTGGCTACACCTTC,CASREGTGRFGGYTF
TRBJ2-5,TRBV6-5,.,14,.,TGTGCCAGCAGTTACGGAGCGGTACAAGAGACCCAGTACTTC,CASSYGAVQETQYF
TRBJ1-3,TRBV28,.,13,.,TGTGCCTCACCCGCCCCGAGTGGAAACACCATATATTTT,CASPAPSGNTIYF
TRBJ1-2,TRBV5-4,.,15,.,TGTGCCAGCAGCTTGAGTGTAAGCAGGGACTATGGCTACACCTTC,CASSLSVSRDYGYTF
TRBJ1-2,TRBV20-1,once,11,.,TGCAGTGCTAGAGATCAGTATGGCTACACCTTC,CSARDQYGYTF
TRBJ1-1,TRBV5-1,.,15,TRBD1,TGCGCCAGCAGCCACCGGGACAGGGACGGAGCTGAAGCTTTCTTT,CASSHRDRDGAEAFF
TRBJ2-1,TRBV4-2,.,16,TRBD2,TGTGCCAGCAGCCACCTAATTAGCGGGCCCCTAAATGAACAGTTCTTC,CASSHLISGPLNEQFF
TRBJ2-3,TRBV5-1,.,15,.,TGCGCCAGCAGTAGCGGTCCTGAGAGCACAGATACGCAGTATTTT,CASSSGPESTDTQYF
TRBJ2-2,TRBV9,.,14,TRBD2,TGTGCCAGCAGCGTTGCGGGGGGGCCCGGGGAGCTGTTTTTT,CASSVAGGPGELFF
TRBJ2-1,TRBV5-1,.,16,TRBD2,TGCGCCAGCAGCCTGATGGGGGGGGAGAGCTTCGATGAGCAGTTCTTC,CASSLMGGESFDEQFF
TRBJ1-5,TRBV14,once,16,TRBD1,TGTGCCAGCAGCGAACGAAGGACAGGGGGCGATCAGCCCCAGCATTTT,CASSERRTGGDQPQHF
TRBJ1-5,TRBV19,.,14,.,TGTGCCAGTACTTATGCGGTTGCGTATCAGCCCCAGCATTTT,CASTYAVAYQPQHF
TRBJ2-7,TRBV6-1,.,14,TRBD1,TGTGCCAGCAGGGGACAGACAGGGTTGAGCGAGCAGTACTTC,CASRGQTGLSEQYF
TRBJ2-1,TRBV5-1,once,15,.,TGCGCCAGCAGCTTGGGAGGGACTCCACCGGCCGAGCAGTTCTTC,CASSLGGTPPAEQFF
TRBJ2-3,TRBV6-4,.,15,.,TGTGCCAGCAGCAAAGGGGCGACTAGCACAGATACGCAGTATTTT,CASSKGATSTDTQYF
TRBJ2-1,TRBV5-6,.,14,TRBD2,TGTGCCAGCAGCTTGGTTCGGGGGGGCGGTGAGCAGTTCTTC,CASSLVRGGGEQFF
TRBJ1-4,TRBV6-5,.,14,.,TGTGCCAGCAATTACGACGGCCTCTCGGGAAAACTGTTTTTT,CASNYDGLSGKLFF
TRBJ1-5,TRBV4-1,.,16,.,TGCGCCAGCAGCCAGAGTTCCTACGGGGGCAATCAGCCCCAGCATTTT,CASSQSSYGGNQPQHF
TRBJ1-5,TRBV28,.,16,TRBD1,TGTGCCAGCAGCCGACGGACAGGGAAGGTAGTACAGCCCCAGCATTTT,CASSRRTGKVVQPQHF
TRBJ2-1,TRBV11-2,.,15,TRBD2,TGTGCCAGCAGCTTCGTAGCGGGAGCGTACAATGAGCAGTTCTTC,CASSFVAGAYNEQFF
TRBJ1-5,TRBV19,.,15,.,TGTGCCAGTAGTATCACAGGGAAGTTCGCCCAGCCCCAGCATTTT,CASSITGKFAQPQHF
TRBJ1-4,TRBV5-1,.,15,TRBD1,TGCGCCAGCAGCTCGAGGACAGGGTATGGTGAAAAACTGTTTTTT,CASSSRTGYGEKLFF
TRBJ1-2,TRBV5-1,.,15,.,TGCGCCAGCAGCTTGGCAGGGGCGCAGAACTATGGCTACACCTTC,CASSLAGAQNYGYTF
TRBJ1-4,TRBV10-1,.,14,.,TGCGCCAGCAGTGAGTCCCCAGTTAATGAAAAACTGTTTTTT,CASSESPVNEKLFF
TRBJ2-7,TRBV18,.,12,.,TGTGCCAGCTCACCCCAGTCCTACGAGCAGTACTTC,CASSPQSYEQYF
TRBJ2-7,TRBV7-6,.,17,TRBD1,TGTGCCAGCAGCTTAGTAGGGACAGGGGTTGGTCTAAACGAGCAGTACTTC,CASSLVGTGVGLNEQYF
TRBJ1-4,TRBV7-8,.,15,.,TGTGCCAGCAGCTTAGCGAGGGTAACACGAGAAAAACTGTTTTTT,CASSLARVTREKLFF
TRBJ2-5,TRBV7-7,.,18,TRBD2,TGTGCTAGCAGCTTACTGGGACTAGCGGGGGGGCACCAAGAGACCCAGTACTTC,CASSLLGLAGGHQETQYF
TRBJ2-2,TRBV29-1,.,11,.,TGCAGCGTCGGGAACACCGGGGAGCTGTTTTTT,CSVGNTGELFF
TRBJ2-4,TRBV18,.,14,.,TGTGCCAGCTCACCGGAGCCACGGAGAGGCATTCAGTACTTC,CASSPEPRRGIQYF
TRBJ2-2,TRBV27,.,15,.,TGTGCCAGCAGTTTGCAGGGGGGTTGGATCGGGGAGCTGTTTTTT,CASSLQGGWIGELFF
TRBJ1-1,TRBV2,once,18,.,TGTGCCAGTCCCGGGCCCAGGGCAGACGATCCCATGAACACTGAAGCTTTCTTT,CASPGPRADDPMNTEAFF
TRBJ1-5,TRBV28,.,13,.,TGTGCCAGCAGCAGGGTCACGGACCAGCCCCAGCATTTT,CASSRVTDQPQHF
TRBJ2-3,TRBV9,once,16,.,TGTGCCAGCAGCGTAGACTTGTCTAGCACCACAGATACGCAGTATTTT,CASSVDLSSTTDTQYF
TRBJ2-7,TRBV7-6,.,18,TRBD1,TGTGCCAGCAGCTTAACAGGTGGGGGACAGGGGGTTCGCGACGAGCAGTACTTC,CASSLTGGGQGVRDEQYF
TRBJ2-7,TRBV27,.,16,.,TGTGCCAGCAGTTTACGATCCCCGGACACCTCCTACGAGCAGTACTTC,CASSLRSPDTSYEQYF